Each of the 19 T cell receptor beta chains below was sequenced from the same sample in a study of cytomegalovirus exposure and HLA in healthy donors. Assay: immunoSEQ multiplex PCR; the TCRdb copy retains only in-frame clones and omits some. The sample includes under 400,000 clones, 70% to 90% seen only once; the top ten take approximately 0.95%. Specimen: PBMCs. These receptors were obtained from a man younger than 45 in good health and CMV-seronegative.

The CDR3 bases are TGTGCCAGCTCACCAGATATTGGGGGGGCTGGCACTGAAGCTTTCTTT. This codes for CASSPDIGGAGTEAFF. The chain has TRBV18 and TRBJ1-1; possible D gene TRBD1, 6 bases. The CDR3 is 16 amino acids. The V end lost 2 bases, the J end lost 4 bases, and 17 bases lay between the germline ends. Germline CDR1 reads KGHSH; CDR2 reads LQKENI.

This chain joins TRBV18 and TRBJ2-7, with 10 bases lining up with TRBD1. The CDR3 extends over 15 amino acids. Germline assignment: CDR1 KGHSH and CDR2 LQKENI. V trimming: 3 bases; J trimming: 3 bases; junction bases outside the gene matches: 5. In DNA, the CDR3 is TGTGCCAGCTCACCTTGGGGGACAGGGGACTACGAGCAGTACTTC. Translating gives CASSPWGTGDYEQYF.

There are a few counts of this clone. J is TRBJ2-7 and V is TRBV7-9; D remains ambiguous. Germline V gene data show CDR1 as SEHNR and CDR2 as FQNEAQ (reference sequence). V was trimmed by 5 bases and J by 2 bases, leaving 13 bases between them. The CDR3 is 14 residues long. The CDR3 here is CASSPKSATYEQYF. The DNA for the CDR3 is TGTGCCAGCAGCCCTAAGAGCGCCACCTACGAGCAGTACTTC.

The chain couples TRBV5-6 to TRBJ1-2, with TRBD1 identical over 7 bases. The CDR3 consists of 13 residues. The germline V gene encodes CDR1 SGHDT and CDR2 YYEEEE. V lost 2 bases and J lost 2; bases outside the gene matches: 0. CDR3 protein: CASSLQGNYGYTF. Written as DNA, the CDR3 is TGTGCCAGCAGCTTACAGGGGAACTATGGCTACACCTTC.

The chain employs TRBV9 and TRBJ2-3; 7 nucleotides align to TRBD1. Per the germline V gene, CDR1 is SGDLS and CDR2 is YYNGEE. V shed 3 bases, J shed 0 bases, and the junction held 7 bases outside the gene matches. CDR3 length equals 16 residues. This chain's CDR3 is CASSEYRGTSTDTQYF. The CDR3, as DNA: TGTGCCAGCAGCGAGTACAGGGGTACTAGCACAGATACGCAGTATTTT.

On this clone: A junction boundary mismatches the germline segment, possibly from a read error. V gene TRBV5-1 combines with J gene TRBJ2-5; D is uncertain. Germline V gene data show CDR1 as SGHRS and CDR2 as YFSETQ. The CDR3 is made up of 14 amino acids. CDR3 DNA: TGCGCCGGCAGCTTGGGCGGTCTCCGAGAGACCCAGTACTTC. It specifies CAGSLGGLRETQYF.

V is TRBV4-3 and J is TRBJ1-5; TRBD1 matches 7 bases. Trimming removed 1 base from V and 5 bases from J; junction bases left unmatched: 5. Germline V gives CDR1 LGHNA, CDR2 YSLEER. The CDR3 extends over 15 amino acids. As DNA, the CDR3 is TGCGCCAGCAGCCAAGGATACCAGGGGGATCAGCCCCAGCATTTT. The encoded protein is CASSQGYQGDQPQHF.

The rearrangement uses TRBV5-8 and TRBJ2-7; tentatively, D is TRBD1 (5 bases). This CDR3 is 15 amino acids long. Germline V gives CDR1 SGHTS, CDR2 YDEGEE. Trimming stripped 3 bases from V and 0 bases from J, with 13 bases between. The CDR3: CASSSQGYSSYEQYF. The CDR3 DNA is TGTGCCAGCAGCTCCCAGGGCTACAGCTCCTACGAGCAGTACTTC.

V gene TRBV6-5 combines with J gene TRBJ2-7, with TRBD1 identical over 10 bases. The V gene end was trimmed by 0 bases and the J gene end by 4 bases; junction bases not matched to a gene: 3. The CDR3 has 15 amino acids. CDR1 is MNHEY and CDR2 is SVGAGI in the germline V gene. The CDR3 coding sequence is TGTGCCAGCAGTTACTCAGCGGGACAGGGGTACGAGCAGTACTTC. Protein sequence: CASSYSAGQGYEQYF.

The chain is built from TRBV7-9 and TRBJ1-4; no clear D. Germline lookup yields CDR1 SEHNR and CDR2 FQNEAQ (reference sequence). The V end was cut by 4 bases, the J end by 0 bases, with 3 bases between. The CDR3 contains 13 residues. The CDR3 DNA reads TGTGCCAGCAGCTCCTCAACTAATGAAAAACTGTTTTTT. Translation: CASSSSTNEKLFF.

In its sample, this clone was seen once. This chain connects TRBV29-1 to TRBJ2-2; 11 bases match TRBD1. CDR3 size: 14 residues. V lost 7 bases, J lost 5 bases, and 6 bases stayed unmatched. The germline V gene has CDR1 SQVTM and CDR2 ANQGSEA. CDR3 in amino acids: CSASGQGATGELFF. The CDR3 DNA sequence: TGCAGCGCCTCCGGACAGGGGGCGACCGGGGAGCTGTTTTTT.

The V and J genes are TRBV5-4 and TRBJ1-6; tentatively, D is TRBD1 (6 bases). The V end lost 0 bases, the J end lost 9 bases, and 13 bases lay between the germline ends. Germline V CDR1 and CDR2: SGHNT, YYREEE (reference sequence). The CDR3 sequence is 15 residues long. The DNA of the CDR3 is TGTGCCAGCAGCTTGGCACAGGGCGTGGGTTCACCCCTCCACTTT. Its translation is CASSLAQGVGSPLHF.

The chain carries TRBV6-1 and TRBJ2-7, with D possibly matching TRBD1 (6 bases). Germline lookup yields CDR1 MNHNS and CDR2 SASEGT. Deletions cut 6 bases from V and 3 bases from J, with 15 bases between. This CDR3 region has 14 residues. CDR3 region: CASRLGTSGYEQYF. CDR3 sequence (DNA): TGTGCCAGCAGGCTTGGGACATCGGGCTACGAGCAGTACTTC.

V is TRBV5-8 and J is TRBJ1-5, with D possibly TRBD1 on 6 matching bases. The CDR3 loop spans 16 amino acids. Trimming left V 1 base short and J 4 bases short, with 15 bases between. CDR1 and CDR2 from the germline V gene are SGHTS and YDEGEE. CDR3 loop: CASSLSGDYWNQPQHF. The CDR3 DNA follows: TGTGCCAGCAGCTTGTCAGGGGACTACTGGAATCAGCCCCAGCATTTT.

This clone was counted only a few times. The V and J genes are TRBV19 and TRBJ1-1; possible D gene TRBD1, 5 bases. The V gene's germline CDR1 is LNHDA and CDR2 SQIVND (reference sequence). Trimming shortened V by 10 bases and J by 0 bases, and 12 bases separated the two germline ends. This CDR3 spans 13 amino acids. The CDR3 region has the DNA TGTGCCACAAGGGACTTTATGAACACTGAAGCTTTCTTT. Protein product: CATRDFMNTEAFF.

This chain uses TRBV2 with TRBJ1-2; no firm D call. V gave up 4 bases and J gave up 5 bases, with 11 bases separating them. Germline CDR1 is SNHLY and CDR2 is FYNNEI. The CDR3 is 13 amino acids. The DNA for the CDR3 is TGTGCCAGCAGTGGGCGACACTGGTATGGCTACACCTTC. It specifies CASSGRHWYGYTF.

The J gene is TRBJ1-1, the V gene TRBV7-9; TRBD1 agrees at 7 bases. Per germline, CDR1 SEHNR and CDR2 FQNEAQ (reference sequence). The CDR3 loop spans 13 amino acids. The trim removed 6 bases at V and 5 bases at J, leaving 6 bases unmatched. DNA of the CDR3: TGTGCCAGCAGTTCAGGGGGTTGGACTGAAGCTTTCTTT. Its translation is CASSSGGWTEAFF.

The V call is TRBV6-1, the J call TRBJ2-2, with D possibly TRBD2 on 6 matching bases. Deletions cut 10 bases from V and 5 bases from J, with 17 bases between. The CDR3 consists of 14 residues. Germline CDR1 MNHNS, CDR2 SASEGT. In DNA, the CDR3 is TGTGCCATAAGGGGACTCCAGGGTACCGGGGAGCTGTTTTTT. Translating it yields CAIRGLQGTGELFF.

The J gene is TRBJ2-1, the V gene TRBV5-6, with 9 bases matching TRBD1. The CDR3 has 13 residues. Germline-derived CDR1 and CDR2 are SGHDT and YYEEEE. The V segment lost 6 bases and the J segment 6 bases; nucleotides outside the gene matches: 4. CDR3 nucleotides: TGTGCCAGCACATGGACAGGGGCCAATGAGCAGTTCTTC. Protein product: CASTWTGANEQFF.